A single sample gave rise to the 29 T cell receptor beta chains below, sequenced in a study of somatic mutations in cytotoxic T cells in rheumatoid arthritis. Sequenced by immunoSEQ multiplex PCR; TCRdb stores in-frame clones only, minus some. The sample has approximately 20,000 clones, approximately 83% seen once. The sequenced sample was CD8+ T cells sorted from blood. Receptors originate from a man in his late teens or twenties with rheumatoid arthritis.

The CDR3 DNA reads TGTGCCAGCGGTACAGGGCTCCACGAGCAGTACTTC. Protein: CASGTGLHEQYF. This chain uses TRBV6-6 with TRBJ2-7; the D gene is possibly TRBD1 (6 bases). The CDR3 loop spans 12 amino acids. CDR1 is MNHNY, CDR2 SVGAGI, per germline (reference sequence). Between the trimmed V and J ends, which lost 8 bases and 5 bases, there was a span of 13 bases.

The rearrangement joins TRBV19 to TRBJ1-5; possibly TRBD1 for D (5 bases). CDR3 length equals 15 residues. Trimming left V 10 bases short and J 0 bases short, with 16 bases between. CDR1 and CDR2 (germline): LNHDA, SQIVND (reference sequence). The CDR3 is CATKEGIYSNQPQHF. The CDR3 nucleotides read TGTGCCACCAAAGAGGGGATCTATAGCAATCAGCCCCAGCATTTT.

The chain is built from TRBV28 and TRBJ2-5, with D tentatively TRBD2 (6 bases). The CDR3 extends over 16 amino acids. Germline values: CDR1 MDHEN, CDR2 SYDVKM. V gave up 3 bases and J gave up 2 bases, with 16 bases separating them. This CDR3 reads CASSLGGSDTQETQYF. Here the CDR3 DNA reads TGTGCCAGCAGTTTGGGGGGTAGCGACACACAAGAGACCCAGTACTTC.

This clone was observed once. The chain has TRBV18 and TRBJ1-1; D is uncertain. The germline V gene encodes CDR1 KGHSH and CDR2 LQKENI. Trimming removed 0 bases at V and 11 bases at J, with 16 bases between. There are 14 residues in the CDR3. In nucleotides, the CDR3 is TGTGCCAGCTCACCACCGGGTCGGGGTGATCAGGCTTTCTTT. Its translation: CASSPPGRGDQAFF.

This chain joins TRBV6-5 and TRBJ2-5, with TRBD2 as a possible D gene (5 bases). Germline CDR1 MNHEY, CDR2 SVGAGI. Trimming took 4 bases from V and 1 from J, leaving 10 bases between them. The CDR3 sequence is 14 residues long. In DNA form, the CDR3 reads TGTGCCAGCAGTTCCCGGGGAGCCCAAGAGACCCAGTACTTC. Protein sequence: CASSSRGAQETQYF.

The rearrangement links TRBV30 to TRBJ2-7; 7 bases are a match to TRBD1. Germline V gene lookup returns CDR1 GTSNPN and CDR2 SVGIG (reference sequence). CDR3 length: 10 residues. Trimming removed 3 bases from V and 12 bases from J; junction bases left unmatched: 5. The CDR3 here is CAWRRQGLYF. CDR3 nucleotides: TGTGCCTGGAGAAGACAGGGCCTGTACTTC.

The CDR3 sequence is CASSGWTGGYGYTF. For the CDR3, the DNA is TGTGCCAGCAGCGGTTGGACAGGGGGTTATGGCTACACCTTC. The V gene is TRBV9, the J gene TRBJ1-2; 10 bases match TRBD1. CDR1 and CDR2 from the germline V gene are SGDLS and YYNGEE. J gave up 5 bases and V 3 bases, and 4 bases lay outside the gene matches. The CDR3 runs to 14 residues.

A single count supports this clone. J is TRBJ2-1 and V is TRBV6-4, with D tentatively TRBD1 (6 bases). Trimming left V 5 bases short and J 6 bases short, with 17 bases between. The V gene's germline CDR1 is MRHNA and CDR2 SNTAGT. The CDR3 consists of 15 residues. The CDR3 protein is CASSPKAGAANEQFF. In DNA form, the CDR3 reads TGTGCCAGCAGTCCCAAGGCAGGGGCCGCCAATGAGCAGTTCTTC.

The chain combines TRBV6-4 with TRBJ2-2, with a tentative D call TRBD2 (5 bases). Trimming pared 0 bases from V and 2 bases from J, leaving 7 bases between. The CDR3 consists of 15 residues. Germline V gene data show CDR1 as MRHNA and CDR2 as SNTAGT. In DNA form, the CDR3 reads TGTGCCAGCAGTGACTCCGGGATTAACACCGGGGAGCTGTTTTTT. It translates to CASSDSGINTGELFF.

The CDR3 loop is CASRASWWGKIDTGELFF. As DNA, the CDR3 is TGTGCCAGTAGAGCCTCCTGGTGGGGAAAAATAGACACCGGGGAGCTGTTTTTT. The rearrangement links TRBV19 to TRBJ2-2; D remains ambiguous. The V end was cut by 6 bases, the J end by 3 bases, with 23 bases between. Germline values: CDR1 LNHDA, CDR2 SQIVND (reference sequence). The length of the CDR3 is 18 residues.

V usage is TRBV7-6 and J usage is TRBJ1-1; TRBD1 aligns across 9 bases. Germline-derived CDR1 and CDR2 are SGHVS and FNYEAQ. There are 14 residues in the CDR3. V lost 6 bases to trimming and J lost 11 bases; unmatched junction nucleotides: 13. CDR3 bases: TGTGCCAGCAGTCGGGACAGGGACGGCTCTAGGGCTTTCTTT. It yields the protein CASSRDRDGSRAFF. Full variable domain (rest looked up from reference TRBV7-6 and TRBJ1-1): GAGVSQSPRYKVTKRGQDVALRCDPISGHVSLYWYRQALGQGPEFLTYFNYEAQQDKSGLPNDRFSAERPEGSISTLTIQRTEQRDSAMYRCASSRDRDGSRAFFGQGTRLTVV.

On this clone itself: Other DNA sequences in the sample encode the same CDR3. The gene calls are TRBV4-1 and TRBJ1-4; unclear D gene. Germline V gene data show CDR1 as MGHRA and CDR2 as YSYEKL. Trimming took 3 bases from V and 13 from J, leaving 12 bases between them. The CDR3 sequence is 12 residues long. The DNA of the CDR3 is TGCGCCAGCAGCCAGGATGGAGGGTTACTGTTTTTT. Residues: CASSQDGGLLFF.

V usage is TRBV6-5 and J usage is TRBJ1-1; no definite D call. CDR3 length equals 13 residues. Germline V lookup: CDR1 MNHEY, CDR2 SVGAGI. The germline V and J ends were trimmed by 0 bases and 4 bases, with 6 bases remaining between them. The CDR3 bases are TGTGCCAGCAGTTACTCGTTAGGCACTGAAGCTTTCTTT. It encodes CASSYSLGTEAFF.

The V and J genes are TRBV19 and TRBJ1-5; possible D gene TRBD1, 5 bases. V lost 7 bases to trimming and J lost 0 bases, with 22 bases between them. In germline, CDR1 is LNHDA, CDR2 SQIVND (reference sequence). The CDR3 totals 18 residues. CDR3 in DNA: TGTGCCAGTAACGGAGCGACCCACTGGGGCGATAGCAATCAGCCCCAGCATTTT. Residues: CASNGATHWGDSNQPQHF. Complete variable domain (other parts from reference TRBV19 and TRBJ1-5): DGGITQSPKYLFRKEGQNVTLSCEQNLNHDAMYWYRQDPGQGLRLIYYSQIVNDFQKGDIAEGYSVSREKKESFPLTVTSAQKNPTAFYLCASNGATHWGDSNQPQHFGDGTRLSIL.

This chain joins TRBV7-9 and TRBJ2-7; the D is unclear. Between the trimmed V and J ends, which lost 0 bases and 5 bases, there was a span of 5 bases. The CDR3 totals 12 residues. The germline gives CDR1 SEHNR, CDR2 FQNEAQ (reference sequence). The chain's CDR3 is CASSLAYHEQYF. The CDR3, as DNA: TGTGCCAGCAGCTTAGCGTACCACGAGCAGTACTTC.

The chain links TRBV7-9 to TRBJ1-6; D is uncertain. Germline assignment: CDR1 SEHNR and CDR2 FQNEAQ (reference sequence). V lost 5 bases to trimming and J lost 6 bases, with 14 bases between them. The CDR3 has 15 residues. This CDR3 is CASSQKIGANSPLHF. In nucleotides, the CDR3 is TGTGCCAGCAGCCAGAAGATAGGAGCTAATTCACCCCTCCACTTT.

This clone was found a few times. The CDR3 DNA is TGTGCCAGTAGGACAGCCCTATCACCCCTCCACTTT. Translation: CASRTALSPLHF. The chain combines TRBV19 with TRBJ1-6; a weak D match, TRBD1 (5 bases). The CDR3 sequence is 12 residues long. V was shortened by 6 bases and J by 10 bases, with 10 bases between the two germline ends. The germline V gene has CDR1 LNHDA and CDR2 SQIVND (reference sequence).

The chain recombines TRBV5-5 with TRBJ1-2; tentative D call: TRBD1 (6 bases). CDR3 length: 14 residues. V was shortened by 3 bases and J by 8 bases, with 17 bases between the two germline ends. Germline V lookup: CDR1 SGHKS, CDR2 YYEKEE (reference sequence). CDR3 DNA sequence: TGTGCCAGCAGCTCTTTAACAGGGCCTGGCGGCTACACCTTC. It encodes CASSSLTGPGGYTF.

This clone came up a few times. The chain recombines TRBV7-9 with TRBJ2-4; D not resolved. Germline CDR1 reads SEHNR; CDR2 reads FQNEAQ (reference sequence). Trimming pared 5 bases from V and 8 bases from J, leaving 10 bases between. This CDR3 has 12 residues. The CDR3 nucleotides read TGTGCCAGCAGCGTTGGGTGGGACATTCAGTACTTC. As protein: CASSVGWDIQYF.

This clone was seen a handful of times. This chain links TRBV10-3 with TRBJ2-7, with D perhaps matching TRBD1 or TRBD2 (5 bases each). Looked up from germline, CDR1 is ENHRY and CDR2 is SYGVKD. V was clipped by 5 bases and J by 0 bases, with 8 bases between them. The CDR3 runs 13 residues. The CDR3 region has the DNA TGTGCCATCAGTTGGGACGACTCCTACGAGCAGTACTTC. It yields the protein CAISWDDSYEQYF.

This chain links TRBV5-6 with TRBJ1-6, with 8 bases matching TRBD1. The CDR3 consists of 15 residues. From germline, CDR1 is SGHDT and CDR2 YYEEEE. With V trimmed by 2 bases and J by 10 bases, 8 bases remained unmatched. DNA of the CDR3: TGTGCCAGCAGCTTTATACACACAGGGGGATCACCCCTCCACTTT. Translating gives CASSFIHTGGSPLHF.

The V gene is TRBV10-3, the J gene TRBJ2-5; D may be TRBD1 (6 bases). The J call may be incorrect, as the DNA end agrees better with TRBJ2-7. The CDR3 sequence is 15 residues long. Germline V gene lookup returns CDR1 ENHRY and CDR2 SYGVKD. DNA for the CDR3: TGTGCCACCGGGCAATTGACAGGCCGATCCTACGAGCAGTACTTC. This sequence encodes CATGQLTGRSYEQYF.

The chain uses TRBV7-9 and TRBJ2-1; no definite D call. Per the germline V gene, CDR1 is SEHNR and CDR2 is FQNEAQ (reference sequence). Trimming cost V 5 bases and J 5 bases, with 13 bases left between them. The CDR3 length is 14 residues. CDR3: CASSEADTHNEQFF. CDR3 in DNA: TGTGCCAGCAGCGAAGCCGACACTCACAATGAGCAGTTCTTC.

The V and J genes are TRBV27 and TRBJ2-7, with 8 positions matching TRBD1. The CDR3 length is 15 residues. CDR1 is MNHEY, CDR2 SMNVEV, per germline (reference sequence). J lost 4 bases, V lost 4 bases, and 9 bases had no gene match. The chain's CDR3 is CASSSGQGGTYEQYF. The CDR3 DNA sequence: TGTGCCAGCAGTTCTGGACAGGGAGGCACTTACGAGCAGTACTTC.

The CDR3 here is CASSHHLRHYNEQFF. As DNA, the CDR3 is TGCGCCAGCAGCCACCACTTGAGGCATTACAATGAGCAGTTCTTC. The chain carries TRBV4-3 and TRBJ2-1; no clear D gene. Germline CDR1 is LGHNA and CDR2 is YSLEER. Trimming left V 3 bases short and J 4 bases short, with 13 bases between. This CDR3 is built from 15 residues.

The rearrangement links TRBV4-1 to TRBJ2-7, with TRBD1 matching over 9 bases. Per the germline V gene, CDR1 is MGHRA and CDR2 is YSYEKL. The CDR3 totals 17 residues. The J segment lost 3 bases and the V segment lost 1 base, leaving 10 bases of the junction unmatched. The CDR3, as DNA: TGCGCCAGCAGCCAAGTCGAAAGGGGGACAGGGAGCTACGAGCAGTACTTC. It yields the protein CASSQVERGTGSYEQYF.

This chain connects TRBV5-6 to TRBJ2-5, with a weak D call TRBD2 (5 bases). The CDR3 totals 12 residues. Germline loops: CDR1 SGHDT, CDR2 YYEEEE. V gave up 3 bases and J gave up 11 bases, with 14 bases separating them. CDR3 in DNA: TGTGCCAGCAGCTCGTTAGCGTCGGTGCAGTACTTC. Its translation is CASSSLASVQYF.

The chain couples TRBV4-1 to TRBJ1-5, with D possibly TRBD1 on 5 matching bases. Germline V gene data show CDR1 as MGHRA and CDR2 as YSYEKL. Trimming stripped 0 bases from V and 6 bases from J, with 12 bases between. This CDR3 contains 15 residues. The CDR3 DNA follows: TGCGCCAGCAGCCAAGATGGGGGGAGGGGTCAGCCCCAGCATTTT. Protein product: CASSQDGGRGQPQHF.

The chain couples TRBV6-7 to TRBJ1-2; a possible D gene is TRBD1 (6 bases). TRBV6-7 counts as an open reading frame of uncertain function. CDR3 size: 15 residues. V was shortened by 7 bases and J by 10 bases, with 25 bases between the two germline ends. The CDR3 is CASTLPGRGMWDYTF. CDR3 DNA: TGTGCCAGCACTCTCCCGGGCAGGGGAATGTGGGACTACACCTTC.